This is a list of T cell receptor beta chains from one sample in a study of a mutant IDH1 vaccine in newly diagnosed glioma. Profiling relied on immunoSEQ multiplex PCR, and the TCRdb table lists in-frame clones only, not all of them. The sample contains some 120,000 clones, just under 80% of which appear only once. These TCRs' antigens remain unknown. This specimen consisted of PBMCs, obtained from a glioma patient whose treatment included an IDH1 peptide vaccine. The source is a man aged 35 to 55 with glioma. Each CDR3 is given with its conserved first and last residue. A D gene is named only where the DNA matches it firmly. Clone size appears in some rows only: once, few, many, or a class for an expanded clone.

size	J	length	V	D	DNA	CDR3
few	TRBJ1-4	15	TRBV10-3	.	TGTGCCATCAGTGCCACAGGGACAACTAATGAAAAACTGTTTTTT	CAISATGTTNEKLFF
.	TRBJ2-3	16	TRBV15	.	TGTGCCACCAGCAGATCCCGTTCTAGGGACGGAGATACGCAGTATTTT	CATSRSRSRDGDTQYF
.	TRBJ1-1	21	TRBV9	TRBD1	TGTGCCAGCAGCGTAGGGTCCCCGGTAGGGACAGGGGGAAGTAGGAGCACTGAAGCTTTCTTT	CASSVGSPVGTGGSRSTEAFF
.	TRBJ1-1	15	TRBV18	.	TGTGCCAGCTCCCCCGGAGGTTCCATGAACACTGAAGCTTTCTTT	CASSPGGSMNTEAFF
.	TRBJ1-2	13	TRBV29-1	TRBD1	TGCAGCGCCGCGAAGGGCCAGGGGGCAACCTACACCTTC	CSAAKGQGATYTF
.	TRBJ2-7	16	TRBV11-2	TRBD1	TGTGCCAGCAGCTTAGTCGTGGGGGACAGCTACCTCGAGCAGTACTTC	CASSLVVGDSYLEQYF
.	TRBJ1-1	15	TRBV30	TRBD1	TGTGCCTGGAGTAGGGGACAGGGAAAAAGCCCTGAAGCTTTCTTT	CAWSRGQGKSPEAFF
.	TRBJ2-5	15	TRBV9	TRBD1	TGTGCCAGCAGCCCCGGGGACAGGGACGGAGAGACCCAGTACTTC	CASSPGDRDGETQYF
once	TRBJ2-4	15	TRBV19	.	TGTGCCAGTAGTGATCCGGCAATAGCCAAAAACATTCAGTACTTC	CASSDPAIAKNIQYF
once	TRBJ2-7	17	TRBV19	.	TGTGCCAGTTCCCCCGGGTATACTCCCCTAATATCCTACGAGCAGTACTTC	CASSPGYTPLISYEQYF
.	TRBJ1-2	14	TRBV21-1	.	TGTGCCAGCAGCCCTTCAGTCGGGTACTATGGCTACACCTTC	CASSPSVGYYGYTF
.	TRBJ1-3	15	TRBV4-2	.	TGTGCCAGCACCGCTACAAGGGCGGGAGGAAACACCATATATTTT	CASTATRAGGNTIYF
.	TRBJ2-1	16	TRBV11-2	TRBD2	TGTGCCAGCACCCAACGACTAGCGGGGGGCCCAAATGAGCAGTTCTTC	CASTQRLAGGPNEQFF
once	TRBJ2-7	14	TRBV7-2	.	TGTGCCAGCAGCTTAGCCCCGGGGTCTTACGAGCAGTACTTC	CASSLAPGSYEQYF
once	TRBJ2-7	14	TRBV5-4	.	TGTGCCAGCAGCCCGATGACAGGAACCTACGAGCAGTACTTC	CASSPMTGTYEQYF
.	TRBJ2-7	15	TRBV19	TRBD1	TGTGCCAGTAGTATATTGGGGACAGGGGGCCGAGAGCAGTACTTC	CASSILGTGGREQYF
.	TRBJ2-1	18	TRBV18	TRBD2	TGTGCCAGCTCACCCCTTTCGACTAGCGGGAGGGCCGGTAATGAGCAGTTCTTC	CASSPLSTSGRAGNEQFF
.	TRBJ2-1	13	TRBV29-1	.	TGCAGCGATCCGCGCAGGCGTAAGGGTGAGCAGTTCTTC	CSDPRRRKGEQFF
.	TRBJ2-1	15	TRBV7-2	.	TGTGCCAGCAGTCCCTTTTCGGGCTCCTACAATGAGCAGTTCTTC	CASSPFSGSYNEQFF
.	TRBJ2-2	12	TRBV27	.	TGTGCCAGCAGTTTACTCACCGGGGAGCTGTTTTTT	CASSLLTGELFF
.	TRBJ2-7	15	TRBV7-9	.	TGTGCCAGCAGCCCAGTACGGACATTCCACTACGAGCAGTACTTC	CASSPVRTFHYEQYF
.	TRBJ1-5	13	TRBV6-5	.	TGTGCCAGCAGTTACCAGGGGCGTCAGCCCCAGCATTTT	CASSYQGRQPQHF
.	TRBJ1-3	15	TRBV6-5	.	TGTGCCAGCAGTTCTGCAGGGATGGCAGGAAACACCATATATTTT	CASSSAGMAGNTIYF
.	TRBJ1-1	12	TRBV28	.	TGTGCCAGCAGTTTAGTCGGCGGTAGAGCTTTCTTT	CASSLVGGRAFF
.	TRBJ2-2	19	TRBV5-6	.	TGTGCCAGCAGGCGTCGACTCAAGCGTTCCTCTACGAACACCGGGGAGCTGTTTTTT	CASRRRLKRSSTNTGELFF
few	TRBJ2-7	15	TRBV14	TRBD2	TGTGCCAGCAGCCGGGGGAGGGCGGCTTTAGGCGAGCAGTACTTC	CASSRGRAALGEQYF
once	TRBJ2-1	14	TRBV29-1	.	TGCAGCGTTGTGCCCCAATGGTCCTACAATGAGCAGTTCTTC	CSVVPQWSYNEQFF
.	TRBJ2-1	17	TRBV4-3	TRBD1	TGCGCCAGCAGCCAAGAGCGGGGGACAGGGTGGAACAATGAGCAGTTCTTC	CASSQERGTGWNNEQFF
.	TRBJ2-1	16	TRBV4-3	TRBD2	TGCGCCAGCAGCCAAGTTCTGCGGGAGGGCCTCCGGGAGCAGTTCTTC	CASSQVLREGLREQFF
.	TRBJ2-1	14	TRBV7-9	TRBD2	TGTGCCAGCAGCTTAAAGGCGGGAGGGAGTGAGCAGTTCTTC	CASSLKAGGSEQFF
few	TRBJ1-4	15	TRBV19	.	TGTGCCAGTAGTACCGCCAGGACACATAATGAAAAACTGTTTTTT	CASSTARTHNEKLFF
.	TRBJ2-7	13	TRBV4-3	.	TGCGCCAGCAGCCAAACCGGGGGATACGAGCAGTACTTC	CASSQTGGYEQYF
.	TRBJ1-3	17	TRBV7-9	.	TGTGCCAGCAGCCTACGGAGGCAGGGGATGTCTGGAAACACCATATATTTT	CASSLRRQGMSGNTIYF
.	TRBJ2-2	13	TRBV7-2	.	TGTGCCAGCAGCCTCCCCGGGACCCGGGAGCTGTTTTTT	CASSLPGTRELFF
.	TRBJ2-2	16	TRBV19	TRBD2	TGTGCCAGTAGGCGTTGGGCTAGCGGGGGCACCGGGGAGCTGTTTTTT	CASRRWASGGTGELFF
.	TRBJ1-1	13	TRBV7-2	.	TGTGCCAGCAGCCGGGGGAGGGACACTGAAGCTTTCTTT	CASSRGRDTEAFF
.	TRBJ1-1	15	TRBV18	TRBD1	TGTGCCAGCTCAATGTTACAGGGGATGAACACTGAAGCTTTCTTT	CASSMLQGMNTEAFF
once	TRBJ1-5	13	TRBV7-9	TRBD1	TGTGCCAGCAGCCTTACAGGGGTTCAGCCCCAGCATTTT	CASSLTGVQPQHF
few	TRBJ2-2	14	TRBV5-1	.	TGCGCCAGCAGCTTGGACGCGGCAGGCGGGGAGCTGTTTTTT	CASSLDAAGGELFF
.	TRBJ2-5	16	TRBV7-8	.	TGTGCCAGCAGCGGTGGGGCAGGGGCTGGGGGAGAGACCCAGTACTTC	CASSGGAGAGGETQYF
.	TRBJ2-3	13	TRBV19	TRBD1	TGTGCCGCACTTGCAGGGGGCGAAAATACGCAGTATTTT	CAALAGGENTQYF
once	TRBJ2-1	11	TRBV7-9	.	TGTGCCAGCAGCTTAGCGGATGAGCAGTTCTTC	CASSLADEQFF
.	TRBJ2-7	16	TRBV4-3	.	TGCGCCAGCAGCCAAGGTATTGGGTTAGGTTCCTACGAGCAGTACTTC	CASSQGIGLGSYEQYF
.	TRBJ2-5	11	TRBV6-1	TRBD1	TGTGCCAGCGGGGACAGGGGAACCCAGTACTTC	CASGDRGTQYF